This passage covers 21 T cell receptor beta chains from one sample sequenced in a study of glioma-infiltrating T cells after dendritic cell vaccination. Time point given: after dendritic cell vaccination, including at tumor progression/relapse. The assay was immunoSEQ multiplex PCR, and TCRdb's table has in-frame clones only and misses some. The table lists tens of thousands of clones, approximately 86% of them singletons. The starting material was blood, obtained after dendritic cell vaccination. These receptors came from a human donor with glioblastoma.

The chain has TRBV7-6 and TRBJ1-2, with D perhaps matching TRBD1 (5 bases). Germline assignment: CDR1 SGHVS and CDR2 FNYEAQ. Trimming removed 5 bases at V and 8 bases at J, with 18 bases between. This CDR3 has 14 residues. This CDR3 is CASSQGAGPLGYTF. CDR3 sequence (DNA): TGTGCCAGCAGCCAAGGGGCGGGGCCCCTAGGCTACACCTTC.

The chain recombines TRBV4-3 with TRBJ1-1; D perhaps matches TRBD1 (5 bases). This CDR3 comprises 15 residues. V was cut by 2 bases and J by 1 base, with 11 bases left in between. CDR1 is LGHNA and CDR2 is YSLEER in the germline V gene. This CDR3 reads CASSQSDTRNTEAFF. The DNA of the CDR3 is TGCGCCAGCAGCCAATCGGACACCCGGAACACTGAAGCTTTCTTT.

The chain carries TRBV12-5 and TRBJ2-2; D is ambiguous. Germline CDR1 and CDR2: LGHNT and FRNRAP. CDR3 length: 13 amino acids. With 2 bases removed from V and 6 bases from J, the gap between germline ends came to 7 bases. The CDR3 loop is CASGLTVAGELFF. CDR3 nucleotides: TGTGCTAGTGGTTTGACGGTGGCCGGGGAGCTGTTTTTT.

This clone was counted a few times. The CDR3 DNA sequence: TGTGCCAGCAGTTGGCACAATGAGCAGTTCTTC. This encodes CASSWHNEQFF. The rearrangement joins TRBV6-5 to TRBJ2-1; no clear D. The germline V gene encodes CDR1 MNHEY and CDR2 SVGAGI. V shed 4 bases and J shed 5 bases, with 3 bases lying between them. The CDR3 is 11 residues long.

This chain uses TRBV19 with TRBJ1-3; 8 nucleotides align to TRBD1. CDR3 length equals 16 residues. V lost 4 bases to trimming and J lost 1 base; unmatched junction nucleotides: 6. In germline, CDR1 is LNHDA, CDR2 SQIVND (reference sequence). The CDR3 region has the DNA TGTGCCAGTAGTAGCCAGGGGGCCTCATCTGGAAACACCATATATTTT. Encoded protein: CASSSQGASSGNTIYF.

DNA of the CDR3: TGTGCCAGCAGGCGGGGGGGAGGGCCCTACGAGCAGTACTTC. The encoded protein is CASRRGGGPYEQYF. The chain carries TRBV5-6 and TRBJ2-7; 9 nucleotides agree with TRBD2. The CDR3 length is 14 residues. Germline V gene lookup returns CDR1 SGHDT and CDR2 YYEEEE. V gave up 5 bases and J gave up 2 bases; unmatched junction bases: 5. The variable domain in full, completed from reference TRBV5-6 and TRBJ2-7, reads DAGVTQSPTHLIKTRGQQVTLRCSPKSGHDTVSWYQQALGQGPQFIFQYYEEEERQRGNFPDRFSGHQFPNYSSELNVNALLLGDSALYLCASRRGGGPYEQYFGPGTRLTVT.

The rearrangement uses TRBV7-2 and TRBJ2-2, with a possible D match to TRBD2 (6 bases). The V gene's germline CDR1 is SGHTA and CDR2 FQGNSA. V was shortened by 2 bases and J by 5 bases, with 15 bases between the two germline ends. This CDR3 contains 16 residues. The CDR3 protein is CASSLIAGGLTGELFF. The DNA for the CDR3 is TGTGCCAGCAGCTTAATAGCCGGGGGTCTAACCGGGGAGCTGTTTTTT.

This chain connects TRBV30 to TRBJ2-7; D might be TRBD2 (5 bases). The CDR3 is 14 amino acids. V lost 5 bases and J 7 bases, leaving 21 bases between the germline ends. Germline CDR1 GTSNPN, CDR2 SVGIG (reference sequence). The CDR3 protein is CAWGPGGGRLEQYF. CDR3 nucleotides: TGTGCCTGGGGCCCCGGCGGAGGCAGATTGGAGCAGTACTTC.

This chain joins TRBV2 and TRBJ1-5, with unresolved D. V was pared by 0 bases and J by 0 bases, with 15 bases between. The V gene's germline CDR1 is SNHLY and CDR2 FYNNEI. The CDR3 runs 18 residues. CDR3 protein: CASSEALRGGVSNQPQHF. DNA for the CDR3: TGTGCCAGCAGTGAAGCGCTTCGGGGTGGGGTTAGCAATCAGCCCCAGCATTTT. Full variable domain (outside the CDR3, taken from reference TRBV2 and TRBJ1-5): EPEVTQTPSHQVTQMGQEVILRCVPISNHLYFYWYRQILGQKVEFLVSFYNNEISEKSEIFDDQFSVERPDGSNFTLKIRSTKLEDSAMYFCASSEALRGGVSNQPQHFGDGTRLSIL.

Points on this clone: At one end the junction does not follow the germline gene, possibly because of a read error. The J gene is TRBJ2-7, the V gene TRBV10-2; TRBD2 aligns across 11 bases. CDR1 WSHSY and CDR2 SAAADI come from the germline V gene. The CDR3 consists of 15 residues. CDR3 in DNA: TGCACCAGCAGTGAAACCCGACTAGCGGGGAGAGGGCAGTACTTC. Encoded protein: CTSSETRLAGRGQYF.

The chain links TRBV5-1 to TRBJ2-1; 7 bases line up with TRBD1. Germline V gene sequence: CDR1 SGHRS, CDR2 YFSETQ. The CDR3 is 15 residues long. Trimming cost V 4 bases and J 7 bases; bases outside gene matches: 11. CDR3 sequence reads: CASSEAGTAVNEQFF. Here the CDR3 DNA reads TGCGCCAGCAGCGAGGCCGGGACAGCTGTGAATGAGCAGTTCTTC.

V is TRBV5-1 and J is TRBJ1-5; no definite D call. Germline V gives CDR1 SGHRS, CDR2 YFSETQ. There are 15 residues in the CDR3. V was shortened by 0 bases and J by 2 bases, with 9 bases between the two germline ends. CDR3 in amino acids: CASSLDGTGNQPQHF. CDR3 nucleotide sequence: TGCGCCAGCAGCTTGGACGGTACGGGCAATCAGCCCCAGCATTTT.

This sequence joins TRBV7-9 and TRBJ2-1, with 10 bases fitting TRBD2. With V trimmed by 3 bases and J by 7 bases, 6 bases remained unmatched. CDR1 and CDR2 from the germline V gene are SEHNR and FQNEAQ (reference sequence). The CDR3 is 15 amino acids. This chain's CDR3 is CASSFLAGVRNEQFF. CDR3 DNA sequence: TGTGCCAGCAGCTTTCTAGCGGGAGTGAGAAATGAGCAGTTCTTC.

V is TRBV11-3 and J is TRBJ2-5, with TRBD1 as a possible D gene (6 bases). CDR3 length equals 12 residues. Between the trimmed V and J ends, which lost 5 bases and 5 bases, there was a span of 9 bases. From germline, CDR1 is SGHNT and CDR2 YENEEA. The CDR3 spells CASSQRGETQYF. The CDR3 coding sequence is TGTGCCAGCAGCCAGAGGGGGGAGACCCAGTACTTC.

The J gene is TRBJ2-7, the V gene TRBV27, with D possibly being TRBD1 (6 bases). The V gene lost 4 bases and the J gene lost 2 bases, with 12 bases spanning the gap. Germline CDR1 reads MNHEY; CDR2 reads SMNVEV (reference sequence). The CDR3 consists of 14 residues. The CDR3 protein is CASSSPRGPYEQYF. CDR3 DNA: TGTGCCAGCAGTTCCCCCAGGGGACCCTACGAGCAGTACTTC.

The CDR3, as DNA: TGCGCCAGCAGCCTCGGGACAGAGACCTACTATGGCTACACCTTC. Translating gives CASSLGTETYYGYTF. The chain has TRBV4-3 and TRBJ1-2; TRBD1 matches 7 bases. Germline V gives CDR1 LGHNA, CDR2 YSLEER. Unmatched junction bases numbered 8, after V lost 4 bases and J lost 3 bases. CDR3 length: 15 residues.

The rearrangement uses TRBV6-5 and TRBJ1-2, with D perhaps TRBD1 (5 bases). The V gene's germline CDR1 is MNHEY and CDR2 SVGAGI. V was cut by 0 bases and J by 4 bases, with 15 bases left in between. The CDR3 is made up of 16 amino acids. CDR3 DNA: TGTGCCAGCAGTTACTCTTTGGCGACCAGGGCCTATGGCTACACCTTC. Its translation: CASSYSLATRAYGYTF.

The gene calls are TRBV14 and TRBJ1-1, with TRBD1 matching over 9 bases. Germline V CDR1 and CDR2: SGHDN, FVKESK. The V segment lost 3 bases and the J segment 2 bases; nucleotides outside the gene matches: 7. The CDR3 runs to 16 residues. The chain's CDR3 is CASSQAGTGLNTEAFF. DNA for the CDR3: TGTGCCAGCAGCCAGGCCGGGACAGGGCTAAACACTGAAGCTTTCTTT.

The CDR3 DNA reads as TGTGCCAGCAGCCCACGACAGCCGAATAACTATGGCTACACCTTC. Translated: CASSPRQPNNYGYTF. The chain carries TRBV9 and TRBJ1-2, with a tentative D call TRBD1 (5 bases). The CDR3 spans 15 residues. Germline values: CDR1 SGDLS, CDR2 YYNGEE. V was clipped by 4 bases and J by 1 base, with 14 bases between them.

The J gene is TRBJ2-2, the V gene TRBV27; 12 bases align to TRBD2. V shed 5 bases, J shed 7 bases, and the junction held 5 bases outside the gene matches. The CDR3 is 15 amino acids. The V gene's germline CDR1 is MNHEY and CDR2 SMNVEV (reference sequence). CDR3 sequence reads: CASSLTSGSIGELFF. The CDR3 DNA is TGTGCCAGCAGTCTGACTAGCGGGAGTATCGGGGAGCTGTTTTTT.

The chain joins TRBV7-8 to TRBJ2-7; 10 bases line up with TRBD1. The CDR3 is 14 residues long. Germline V gives CDR1 SGHVS, CDR2 FQNEAQ. V lost 6 bases, J lost 2 bases, and 4 bases stayed unmatched. CDR3 in amino acids: CASRPGTGAYEQYF. CDR3 DNA sequence: TGTGCCAGCAGACCCGGGACAGGGGCCTACGAGCAGTACTTC.